These T cell receptor beta chains were read from a single sample in a study of shared clonotypes between healthy human individuals. The assay was immunoSEQ multiplex PCR, and TCRdb's table has in-frame clones only and misses some. This table holds 2 million to 2.5 million clones, roughly 93% found once. The sequenced material came from naive CD4+ T cells from PBMCs. Every receptor here comes from a man aged 18 to 29 in good health. Some clones in this sample may be carry-over from other donors' samples. Each CDR3 is given with its conserved first and last residue. Fields, in order: V gene, CDR3 protein.

v_gene: TRBV7-2; CDR3aa: CASSLNPRLSGGYTF
v_gene: TRBV5-1; CDR3aa: CASSLEAQSDEQFF
v_gene: TRBV6-1; CDR3aa: CASSEAFRGPRSF
v_gene: TRBV27; CDR3aa: CASSWDRGRRGANVLTF
v_gene: TRBV29-1; CDR3aa: CSVGFVQGALEAFF
v_gene: TRBV7-9; CDR3aa: CASSYGQGAFGEQYF
v_gene: TRBV4-2; CDR3aa: CASSERVDEQFF
v_gene: TRBV4-1; CDR3aa: CASSPNRATNEKLFF
v_gene: TRBV12-2; CDR3aa: CASRLVLSGPYEQYF
v_gene: TRBV10-3; CDR3aa: CAISDVFAGGPTTGELFF
v_gene: TRBV15; CDR3aa: CATSREQGAGYEQYF
v_gene: TRBV28; CDR3aa: CASSSPGTGLNQPQHF
v_gene: TRBV7-9; CDR3aa: CASSRGTIGAVGFF
v_gene: TRBV6-5; CDR3aa: CASSFSLQGTEAFF
v_gene: TRBV6-1; CDR3aa: CASSDGLAGARTDTQYF
v_gene: TRBV10-3; CDR3aa: CAISEGRSNQPQHF
v_gene: TRBV5-1; CDR3aa: CASSLGLPGEQYF
v_gene: TRBV5-1; CDR3aa: CASSYGLADYNEQFF
v_gene: TRBV11-2; CDR3aa: CASSPSTDYGYTF
v_gene: TRBV7-2; CDR3aa: CASSSGLAGKNIQYF
v_gene: TRBV5-1; CDR3aa: CASSFDGSTGELFF
v_gene: TRBV25-1; CDR3aa: CASSARGRLDTQYF
v_gene: TRBV5-4; CDR3aa: CASSGDRGSELFF
v_gene: TRBV28; CDR3aa: CASSSPPRAGYTF
v_gene: TRBV5-6; CDR3aa: CASSSSGGSSYEQYF
v_gene: TRBV7-3; CDR3aa: CASSLGQTNTGELFF
v_gene: TRBV5-6; CDR3aa: CASSLLGAGELFF
v_gene: TRBV19; CDR3aa: CASSMDLGGIYGYTF
v_gene: TRBV9; CDR3aa: CASSVATGPLYEQYF
v_gene: TRBV28; CDR3aa: CASGVAGYSNQPQHF
v_gene: TRBV9; CDR3aa: CASSVDPSMNTEAFF
v_gene: TRBV28; CDR3aa: CASSASGAPTDTQYF
v_gene: TRBV5-4; CDR3aa: CASSSGGRETQYF
v_gene: TRBV28; CDR3aa: CASSLWRVNEQFF
v_gene: TRBV11-2; CDR3aa: CASSLRWAARSEEKLFF
v_gene: TRBV5-1; CDR3aa: CASSRQGDYGYTF
v_gene: TRBV5-1; CDR3aa: CASSDISYNEQFF
v_gene: TRBV7-2; CDR3aa: CASSSSPSTSYNEQFF
v_gene: TRBV7-2; CDR3aa: CASSRTRDSVNEQFF
v_gene: TRBV7-3; CDR3aa: CASSSSPQVPGANVLTF
v_gene: TRBV4-2; CDR3aa: CASSQPRAAVGGNEQFF
v_gene: TRBV7-9; CDR3aa: CASSPQAYEQYF
v_gene: TRBV7-9; CDR3aa: CASSPQAEAFF
v_gene: TRBV6-4; CDR3aa: CASSETAGRRDGYTF
v_gene: TRBV18; CDR3aa: CASSPSLQGQPQHF
v_gene: TRBV9; CDR3aa: CASSNQPGLGGNTIYF